This TCR beta chain was captured in a study of blood T cell repertoires in COVID-19. The length of the CDR3 is 15 residues. Germline V CDR1 and CDR2: LGHDT, YNNKEL (reference sequence). Between the trimmed V and J ends, which lost 1 base and 0 bases, there was a span of 10 bases. The table came from immunoSEQ multiplex PCR; TCRdb's copy has only in-frame clones and leaves some out. Counted here are some 200,000 clones, roughly four fifths occurring once; the ten biggest clones make up over 9.5%. The TCR comes from a man between 35 and 55 years old who had recovered from COVID-19. The sequencing input was PBMCs or T cells enriched from blood (not recorded which). The rearrangement joins TRBV3-1 (or the pseudogene TRBV3-2) to TRBJ2-7, with a possible D match to TRBD1 (5 bases). The CDR3 region is CASSQGTLSSYEQYF. CDR3 coding DNA: TGTGCCAGCAGCCAAGGGACACTGAGCTCCTACGAGCAGTACTTC.